This T cell receptor beta chain was captured in a study of T cells in Graves' hyperthyroidism and ophthalmopathy. Study-wide findings and caveats: Ophthalmopathy got predicted by the model a median roughly 6.4 months before its onset. Also found in blood were most expanded thyroid clonotypes above 0.001.

Germline lookup yields CDR1 SGHDT and CDR2 YYEEEE. CDR3 size: 14 residues. Trimming removed 0 bases at V and 6 bases at J, with 13 bases between. Comments on this clonotype: Its antigen is currently unknown.

TCR beta CDR3 sequences were amplified from RNA transcripts. The primer set for the first-round RT-PCR of the TCR CDR3 was HTBI. TCRdb re-called the multiplex PCR reads through MiXCR, storing one row per CDR3 protein. The table shows some 560,000 distinct CDR3 sequences, with 15% to 18% occurring only once. Aged 18 to 65, the patients had hyperthyroidism that was newly diagnosed and had lasted under 2 months. The gene calls are TRBV5-6 and TRBJ2-7; D gene uncertain. This receptor was taken from a woman in her thirties with Graves' hyperthyroidism. The sequenced sample was blood. The CDR3 region is CASSLARALGEQYF. The CDR3 bases are TGTGCCAGCAGCTTGGCTAGGGCCCTCGGCGAGCAGTACTTC.